One sample yielded the 2 T cell receptor beta chains listed below, sequenced in a study of T cell responses to AZD1222 COVID-19 vaccine. Assay used: immunoSEQ multiplex PCR; TCRdb lists only in-frame clones, some missing. Of approximately 140,000 clones in the sample, roughly 90% were seen once. Sample: peripheral blood, taken on day 0 of AZD1222 vaccination. The receptors here all came from an adult in good health.

V usage is TRBV25-1 and J usage is TRBJ2-5, with 9 bases that match TRBD1. This CDR3 spans 16 amino acids. Germline V gene data show CDR1 as MGHDK and CDR2 as SYGVNS. The ends lost 4 bases at V and 3 bases at J; junction bases unmatched: 9. CDR3: CASSGWTGATKETQYF. The DNA for the CDR3 is TGTGCCAGCAGTGGCTGGACAGGGGCCACTAAAGAGACCCAGTACTTC. The full variable domain, its missing parts supplied by reference TRBV25-1 and TRBJ2-5, is EADIYQTPRYLVIGTGKKITLECSQTMGHDKMYWYQQDPGMELHLIHYSYGVNSTEKGDLSSESTVSRIRTEHFPLTLESARPSHTSQYLCASSGWTGATKETQYFGPGTRLLVL.

This chain uses TRBV20-1 with TRBJ2-7; 10 positions match TRBD1. With V trimmed by 3 bases and J by 6 bases, 8 bases remained unmatched. The germline gives CDR1 DFQATT, CDR2 SNEGSKA (reference sequence). The CDR3 spans 14 residues. The CDR3 nucleotides are TGCAGTGCTAGTAGAGGGACAGGGGCAGGCGAGCAGTACTTC. It encodes CSASRGTGAGEQYF.